The 32 T cell receptor beta chains listed next were all sequenced from one sample in a study of cytomegalovirus exposure and HLA in healthy donors (dated by TCRdb to 2017 to 2019). Libraries were built with the immunoSEQ multiplex PCR assay. A mixture of 60 forward primers for TCR Vbeta segments and 13 reverse primers for TCR Jbeta segments was used in the multiplex PCR. Sourced from immuneACCESS, this table was stored by TCRdb with only in-frame sequences that have V and J called. A share of the clones is absent; for the studies checked, an unresolved V gene accounts for under half, and the remainder has no known explanation. The sample has fewer than 200,000 clones on record, 70% to 90% of them singletons. The biggest ten clones account for under 2% of the sample. Material: PBMCs. These receptors were obtained from a woman under 30 in good health and CMV-seronegative.

The chain employs TRBV10-3 and TRBJ2-1; maybe TRBD1 (6 bases). V shed 3 bases and J shed 0 bases, with 12 bases lying between them. The CDR3 runs to 16 residues. Germline V gives CDR1 ENHRY, CDR2 SYGVKD. The DNA for the CDR3 is TGTGCCATCAGTGATCCCGGGACACCCTCCTACAATGAGCAGTTCTTC. Translated: CAISDPGTPSYNEQFF.

The rearrangement uses TRBV5-8 and TRBJ2-1; D not certain. This CDR3 comprises 16 residues. V was clipped by 0 bases and J by 6 bases, with 16 bases between them. CDR1 and CDR2 from the germline V gene are SGHTS and YDEGEE. In DNA, the CDR3 is TGTGCCAGCAGCTTGGTTAGCATATTCCTCGGCAATGAGCAGTTCTTC. Amino acids: CASSLVSIFLGNEQFF.

The chain couples TRBV9 to TRBJ1-2; TRBD1 aligns across 8 bases. After removal of 3 bases from V and 4 bases from J, the junction contained 5 bases not matched to a gene. Germline CDR1 reads SGDLS; CDR2 reads YYNGEE. This CDR3 comprises 14 residues. The CDR3 spells CASSATGEIYGYTF. The CDR3 DNA reads TGTGCCAGCAGCGCGACAGGGGAGATCTATGGCTACACCTTC.

The chain joins TRBV7-3 to TRBJ2-2; TRBD2 aligns across 15 bases. V shed 4 bases, J shed 6 bases, and the junction held 9 bases outside the gene matches. Germline CDR1 is SGHTA and CDR2 is FQGTGA. CDR3 length: 18 residues. The CDR3 DNA reads TGTGCCAGCAGCTCGTCGGGACTAGCGGGAGGAGGGGCCGGGGAGCTGTTTTTT. It is translated as CASSSSGLAGGGAGELFF.

Worth noting for this clone: Other DNA sequences within the sample encode an identical CDR3. The gene calls are TRBV10-3 and TRBJ1-1, with 9 bases fitting TRBD1. CDR1 is ENHRY and CDR2 is SYGVKD in the germline V gene. The CDR3 spans 11 residues. V was pared by 6 bases and J by 7 bases, with 0 bases of the junction left unmatched. The CDR3 loop is CAIRGQGEAFF. The CDR3 DNA reads TGTGCCATCAGGGGACAGGGTGAAGCTTTCTTT.

V gene TRBV5-5 combines with J gene TRBJ1-1; possibly TRBD1 for D (6 bases). The V and J ends lost 0 bases and 2 bases respectively, with 11 bases between them. The CDR3 extends over 15 amino acids. Germline assignment: CDR1 SGHKS and CDR2 YYEKEE (reference sequence). CDR3 loop: CASSLVWTVNTEAFF. The CDR3, as DNA: TGTGCCAGCAGCTTGGTCTGGACAGTAAACACTGAAGCTTTCTTT.

This chain joins TRBV28 and TRBJ1-2, with 10 nucleotides matching TRBD1. There are 15 residues in the CDR3. J was trimmed by 4 bases and V by 4 bases; bases with no gene match: 6. Germline V gene data show CDR1 as MDHEN and CDR2 as SYDVKM. CDR3 in amino acids: CASSSGTGVSYGYTF. DNA of the CDR3: TGTGCCAGCAGTTCCGGGACAGGGGTTTCCTATGGCTACACCTTC.

The chain is built from TRBV28 and TRBJ2-7; D is possibly TRBD1 (6 bases). The CDR3 extends over 13 amino acids. Germline V gene data show CDR1 as MDHEN and CDR2 as SYDVKM. Trimming left V 10 bases short and J 8 bases short, with 21 bases between. CDR3 bases: TGTGCCACCCGAAGACTGTACAGGGATAAGCAGTACTTC. Translated, it gives CATRRLYRDKQYF.

The gene calls are TRBV19 and TRBJ2-7, with D perhaps matching TRBD1 (5 bases). CDR1 LNHDA and CDR2 SQIVND come from the germline V gene (reference sequence). This CDR3 contains 16 residues. Trimming stripped 3 bases from V and 2 bases from J, with 17 bases between. The CDR3 loop reads CASSIGLAGKTYEQYF. CDR3 bases: TGTGCCAGTAGTATCGGGCTGGCAGGGAAAACCTACGAGCAGTACTTC.

The rearrangement joins TRBV4-2 to TRBJ2-7, with 8 bases that match TRBD1. Germline V lookup: CDR1 LGHNA, CDR2 YNFKEQ. The CDR3 length is 13 residues. Losses at the gene ends were 2 bases for V and 6 bases for J; bases not matched to a gene: 3. CDR3 sequence: CASSQKTGVEQYF. The DNA of the CDR3 is TGTGCCAGCAGCCAAAAGACAGGGGTCGAGCAGTACTTC.

The chain recombines TRBV19 with TRBJ2-3, with a weak D call TRBD1 (5 bases). This CDR3 is 13 amino acids long. The germline V gene encodes CDR1 LNHDA and CDR2 SQIVND (reference sequence). The ends were cut back, 6 bases at V and 4 bases at J, with 11 bases in the middle. The CDR3 region is CASRRQYADTQYF. The CDR3 DNA sequence: TGTGCCAGTAGGCGACAGTACGCAGATACGCAGTATTTT.

The chain recombines TRBV15 with TRBJ2-1; TRBD2 matches at 14 bases. J gave up 10 bases and V 0 bases, and 11 bases lay outside the gene matches. The CDR3 is made up of 18 amino acids. In germline, CDR1 is LNHNV, CDR2 YYDKDF (reference sequence). CDR3 sequence reads: CATSRDTSRLAGGGEQFF. The DNA of the CDR3 is TGTGCCACCAGCAGAGATACAAGCAGACTAGCGGGAGGGGGAGAGCAGTTCTTC.

This sequence joins TRBV29-1 and TRBJ1-4; D ambiguous. This CDR3 has 13 residues. CDR1 and CDR2 (germline): SQVTM, ANQGSEA. Trimming cost V 6 bases and J 8 bases, with 16 bases left between them. Written as DNA, the CDR3 is TGCAGCGTCTGGACTTCCCCTGGGGAAAAACTGTTTTTT. Its protein product is CSVWTSPGEKLFF.

V usage is TRBV4-1 and J usage is TRBJ2-7; D remains unclear. V was trimmed by 1 base and J by 0 bases, leaving 4 bases between them. The CDR3 has 13 residues. Germline CDR1 and CDR2: MGHRA and YSYEKL. DNA for the CDR3: TGCGCCAGCAGCCAAGTACTCTCCTACGAGCAGTACTTC. This gives the protein CASSQVLSYEQYF.

The V gene is TRBV5-1, the J gene TRBJ2-6; possibly TRBD2 for D (5 bases). Germline CDR1 is SGHRS and CDR2 is YFSETQ. Trimming removed 0 bases from V and 0 bases from J, with 13 bases in between. This CDR3 is built from 18 residues. The CDR3 is CASSLGPEGLSGANVLTF. Written as DNA, the CDR3 is TGCGCCAGCAGCTTGGGACCCGAAGGACTCTCTGGGGCCAACGTCCTGACTTTC. Full variable domain (rest looked up from reference TRBV5-1 and TRBJ2-6): KAGVTQTPRYLIKTRGQQVTLSCSPISGHRSVSWYQQTPGQGLQFLFEYFSETQRNKGNFPGRFSGRQFSNSRSEMNVSTLELGDSALYLCASSLGPEGLSGANVLTFGAGSRLTVL.

The chain links TRBV5-1 to TRBJ2-7; no clear D gene. The germline gives CDR1 SGHRS, CDR2 YFSETQ. There are 15 residues in the CDR3. V was shortened by 4 bases and J by 4 bases, with 18 bases between the two germline ends. CDR3 in amino acids: CASSPSSQARYEQYF. The CDR3 DNA reads TGCGCCAGCAGCCCCTCCTCCCAGGCACGGTACGAGCAGTACTTC.

The chain carries TRBV5-1 and TRBJ2-7, with a possible D match to TRBD2 (5 bases). CDR1 and CDR2 (germline): SGHRS, YFSETQ. The CDR3 spans 14 residues. Trimming took off 0 bases at V and 6 bases at J, with 13 bases between the two ends. CDR3 residues: CASSLGRAPGEQYF. The CDR3 region has the DNA TGCGCCAGCAGCTTGGGGCGGGCGCCCGGCGAGCAGTACTTC.

CDR3 nucleotide sequence: TGCAGCGTTGTAAAGGGACAGGGGGACGAGCAGTACTTC. It translates to CSVVKGQGDEQYF. The chain links TRBV29-1 to TRBJ2-7, with 11 bases matching TRBD1. V gave up 4 bases and J gave up 5 bases; unmatched junction bases: 4. This CDR3 is 13 amino acids long. CDR1 is SQVTM, CDR2 ANQGSEA, per germline.

The rearrangement joins TRBV7-9 to TRBJ1-1; D not resolved. The germline CDR1 and CDR2 sequences are SEHNR and FQNEAQ (reference sequence). This CDR3 is 15 amino acids long. Trimming cost V 5 bases and J 4 bases, with 17 bases left between them. This CDR3 reads CASSPPGSTGTEAFF. For the CDR3, the DNA is TGTGCCAGCAGCCCCCCGGGGTCCACCGGCACTGAAGCTTTCTTT.

The V gene is TRBV18, the J gene TRBJ2-1; 11 bases align to TRBD2. Germline V gene sequence: CDR1 KGHSH, CDR2 LQKENI. V lost 0 bases, J lost 9 bases, and 10 bases stayed unmatched. The CDR3 totals 17 residues. CDR3 sequence reads: CASSPPISSGGSGEQFF. CDR3 nucleotides: TGTGCCAGCTCACCACCGATTTCTAGCGGGGGGTCGGGTGAGCAGTTCTTC.

This clone is a singleton in its sample. The chain uses TRBV5-1 and TRBJ2-5, with TRBD2 identical over 7 bases. The J call could be wrong; TRBJ2-7 is a better fit for the DNA end. Per germline, CDR1 SGHRS and CDR2 YFSETQ. The CDR3 contains 15 residues. CDR3 amino acids: CASSFGRERLDEQYF. The CDR3 region has the DNA TGCGCCAGCAGCTTTGGGCGGGAGAGATTGGACGAGCAGTACTTC.

This chain links TRBV7-3 with TRBJ2-6; 7 bases are shared with TRBD1. Germline CDR1 SGHTA, CDR2 FQGTGA. V lost 7 bases and J lost 0; bases outside the gene matches: 9. The CDR3 loop spans 17 amino acids. The CDR3 reads CASTRTGDHSGANVLTF. The CDR3 coding sequence is TGTGCCAGCACCCGGACAGGCGACCACTCTGGGGCCAACGTCCTGACTTTC. The full variable domain, in which reference TRBV7-3 and TRBJ2-6 provide the parts outside the CDR3, is GAGVSQTPSNKVTEKGKYVELRCDPISGHTALYWYRQSLGQGPEFLIYFQGTGAADDSGLPNDRFFAVRPEGSVSTLKIQRTERGDSAVYLCASTRTGDHSGANVLTFGAGSRLTVL.

The V and J genes are TRBV28 and TRBJ1-3; D unclear. The V and J ends lost 5 bases and 0 bases respectively, with 11 bases between them. The CDR3 loop spans 15 amino acids. Germline V gene lookup returns CDR1 MDHEN and CDR2 SYDVKM. CDR3 in DNA: TGTGCCAGCAGTGCCCAACCCAGCTCTGGAAACACCATATATTTT. It is translated as CASSAQPSSGNTIYF.

The sample holds a few counts of this clone. This chain joins TRBV30 and TRBJ2-7, with 8 positions matching TRBD1. J was trimmed by 0 bases and V by 6 bases; bases with no gene match: 4. The CDR3 loop spans 13 amino acids. Per germline, CDR1 GTSNPN and CDR2 SVGIG (reference sequence). CDR3 sequence reads: CACRQGSSYEQYF. DNA of the CDR3: TGTGCCTGTCGACAGGGGAGCTCCTACGAGCAGTACTTC.

This chain connects TRBV5-1 to TRBJ2-7; 7 bases match TRBD2. Germline V lookup: CDR1 SGHRS, CDR2 YFSETQ. V shed 0 bases, J shed 2 bases, and the junction held 2 bases outside the gene matches. There are 14 residues in the CDR3. CDR3 sequence (DNA): TGCGCCAGCAGCTTGGCCAGCGGGACCTACGAGCAGTACTTC. Residues: CASSLASGTYEQYF.

Comments on this clone: Germline and junction disagree at one end, which may indicate a read error. The chain recombines TRBV7-9 with TRBJ2-5; TRBD1 might be the D (6 bases). This CDR3 is built from 15 residues. Germline assignment: CDR1 SEHNR and CDR2 FQNEAQ (reference sequence). The CDR3 nucleotides are TGTTCCAGCAGCTTGGGGGCAGAGATGGCAGAGACCCAGTACTTC. Protein sequence: CSSSLGAEMAETQYF.

The gene calls are TRBV7-8 and TRBJ2-7, with 9 bases matching TRBD1. Germline loops: CDR1 SGHVS, CDR2 FQNEAQ. With 1 base clipped from V and 4 bases from J, the junction kept 8 bases outside the gene matches. The CDR3 totals 16 residues. CDR3 sequence reads: CASSLDFSDRGYEQYF. The CDR3 nucleotides read TGTGCCAGCAGCTTAGATTTCTCGGACAGGGGTTACGAGCAGTACTTC.

The CDR3: CASSFDSSRGGGELFF. The CDR3 nucleotides are TGTGCCAGCAGCTTTGATAGCTCTAGAGGCGGCGGGGAGCTGTTTTTT. The V and J genes are TRBV7-3 and TRBJ2-2; D remains unclear. Between the trimmed V and J ends, which lost 3 bases and 7 bases, there was a span of 18 bases. The CDR3 is 16 amino acids. Germline V gives CDR1 SGHTA, CDR2 FQGTGA.

The rearrangement joins TRBV7-7 to TRBJ2-5; 12 nucleotides agree with TRBD2. The CDR3 covers 15 residues. V lost 4 bases to trimming and J lost 5 bases; unmatched junction nucleotides: 5. Germline V CDR1 and CDR2: SSHAT, FNYEAQ (reference sequence). The chain's CDR3 is CASSSSGGAAETQYF. CDR3 nucleotides: TGTGCCAGCAGCTCTAGCGGGGGGGCCGCTGAGACCCAGTACTTC.

The table lists this clone with a few counts. V is TRBV29-1 and J is TRBJ2-2; TRBD2 agrees at 11 bases. The germline V gene encodes CDR1 SQVTM and CDR2 ANQGSEA. V trimming: 7 bases; J trimming: 1 base; junction bases outside the gene matches: 5. This CDR3 contains 15 residues. CDR3 loop: CSAKTSGVNTGELFF. CDR3 coding DNA: TGCAGCGCAAAGACTAGCGGGGTGAACACCGGGGAGCTGTTTTTT.

The rearrangement joins TRBV5-8 to TRBJ1-5; 9 bases match TRBD1. The CDR3 has 15 amino acids. In germline, CDR1 is SGHTS, CDR2 YDEGEE. V shed 4 bases and J 3 bases; nucleotides not matched to a gene: 5. The CDR3: CASSQGQGDNQPQHF. The CDR3 DNA is TGTGCCAGCAGCCAGGGACAGGGAGACAATCAGCCCCAGCATTTT.

This chain uses TRBV4-1 with TRBJ1-2, with 7 bases aligning to TRBD1. The length of the CDR3 is 15 residues. Germline CDR1 and CDR2: MGHRA and YSYEKL. Trimming removed 4 bases from V and 5 bases from J; junction bases left unmatched: 10. As DNA, the CDR3 is TGCGCCAGCAGCCCAGACGACAGGGTAGCGTATGGCTACACCTTC. Translating it yields CASSPDDRVAYGYTF.